A single sample gave rise to the 18 T cell receptor beta chains below, sequenced in a study of OX40 agonist ivuxolimab in advanced cancers. TCRdb keeps only in-frame clones here, not all; method: immunoSEQ multiplex PCR. The data contain some 18,000 clones, around 84% of them singletons. The sample consisted of CD4+ or CD8+ T cells sorted from blood, taken in a trial of the OX40 agonist ivuxolimab. The source of these receptors is an adult with an advanced solid tumor such as melanoma, head and neck, liver or kidney cancer.

This chain connects TRBV5-1 to TRBJ1-3, with D tentatively TRBD1 (5 bases). The CDR3 totals 15 residues. The germline CDR1 and CDR2 sequences are SGHRS and YFSETQ. Trimming cost V 3 bases and J 0 bases, with 10 bases left between them. CDR3 nucleotides: TGCGCCAGCAGCTGGGGGGATAGCTCTGGAAACACCATATATTTT. Protein product: CASSWGDSSGNTIYF.

The DNA for the CDR3 is TGTGCCAGCAGCTTCTATATGGGGCTCAGGGGCTACACCTTC. Translating it yields CASSFYMGLRGYTF. The chain carries TRBV5-6 and TRBJ1-2, with D perhaps TRBD1 (5 bases). The CDR3 contains 14 residues. Looked up from germline, CDR1 is SGHDT and CDR2 is YYEEEE. Between the trimmed V and J ends, which lost 2 bases and 8 bases, there was a span of 16 bases.

The rearrangement uses TRBV14 and TRBJ1-1; D gene uncertain. The CDR3 has 13 amino acids. Germline-derived CDR1 and CDR2 are SGHDN and FVKESK. V lost 0 bases and J lost 3, with 5 bases in between. The CDR3 here is CASSQEPDTEAFF. The CDR3 DNA sequence: TGTGCCAGCAGCCAAGAACCTGACACTGAAGCTTTCTTT.

This chain's CDR3 is CASSLRDLPREYF. The CDR3 nucleotides are TGTGCCAGCAGTTTAAGAGATCTTCCCCGGGAGTACTTC. The chain carries TRBV28 and TRBJ2-7; D is ambiguous. Germline assignment: CDR1 MDHEN and CDR2 SYDVKM. Trimming removed 2 bases at V and 11 bases at J, with 16 bases between. This CDR3 region has 13 residues.

This clone appeared once. The chain uses TRBV28 and TRBJ2-5, with unresolved D. The V and J ends lost 1 base and 5 bases respectively, with 14 bases between them. Germline V gene sequence: CDR1 MDHEN, CDR2 SYDVKM. The CDR3 loop spans 15 amino acids. In DNA, the CDR3 is TGTGCCAGCAGTTTATCGGGTGGCCCTGGGGAGACCCAGTACTTC. This sequence encodes CASSLSGGPGETQYF. The whole variable domain, filled in from reference TRBV28 and TRBJ2-5, reads DVKVTQSSRYLVKRTGEKVFLECVQDMDHENMFWYRQDPGLGLRLIYFSYDVKMKEKGDIPEGYSVSREKKERFSLILESASTNQTSMYLCASSLSGGPGETQYFGPGTRLLVL.

This chain links TRBV11-2 with TRBJ1-1; possible D gene TRBD1, 6 bases. Germline V gene lookup returns CDR1 SGHAT and CDR2 FQNNGV. V was shortened by 3 bases and J by 4 bases, with 12 bases between the two germline ends. The CDR3 has 14 amino acids. CDR3 sequence reads: CASSFGGASTEAFF. CDR3 DNA: TGTGCCAGCAGCTTCGGGGGGGCGTCCACTGAAGCTTTCTTT.

V is TRBV5-1 and J is TRBJ1-2, with 7 bases that match TRBD1. CDR1 and CDR2 (germline): SGHRS, YFSETQ. The V segment lost 0 bases and the J segment 5 bases; nucleotides outside the gene matches: 7. The CDR3 is 15 residues long. The CDR3 DNA sequence: TGCGCCAGCAGCTTGGACGGAGGGGGCGCTTATGGCTACACCTTC. It specifies CASSLDGGGAYGYTF.

V is TRBV29-1 and J is TRBJ1-1; D unresolved. In germline, CDR1 is SQVTM, CDR2 ANQGSEA. CDR3 length: 11 amino acids. Trimming took off 6 bases at V and 4 bases at J, with 9 bases between the two ends. The CDR3 DNA reads as TGCAGCGTCCCCGAGGGCACTGAAGCTTTCTTT. Its translation: CSVPEGTEAFF.

The gene calls are TRBV4-2 and TRBJ2-5; 9 bases match TRBD2. The J segment lost 8 bases and the V segment lost 0 bases, leaving 10 bases of the junction unmatched. The CDR3 has 16 residues. The germline V gene encodes CDR1 LGHNA and CDR2 YNFKEQ. DNA of the CDR3: TGTGCCAGCAGCCAAGATGGCGGGGGGGGCCTTAGCACCCAGTACTTC. Translating it yields CASSQDGGGGLSTQYF.

The V gene is TRBV5-1, the J gene TRBJ2-2; 8 nucleotides line up with TRBD1. Germline CDR1 SGHRS, CDR2 YFSETQ. Trimming took 5 bases from V and 3 from J; bases not matched to a gene: 3. There are 14 residues in the CDR3. CDR3 nucleotides: TGCGCCAGCAGGGACAGGGTGGACACCGGGGAGCTGTTTTTT. Encoded protein: CASRDRVDTGELFF.

The rearrangement uses TRBV4-1 and TRBJ2-2; a possible D gene is TRBD2 (6 bases). CDR1 is MGHRA and CDR2 is YSYEKL in the germline V gene. The CDR3 has 16 amino acids. With 0 bases removed from V and 2 bases from J, the gap between germline ends came to 10 bases. CDR3 in amino acids: CASSQDSRGNTGELFF. The DNA for the CDR3 is TGCGCCAGCAGCCAAGATTCGCGGGGAAACACCGGGGAGCTGTTTTTT.

The chain couples TRBV30 to TRBJ1-2; 9 bases are shared with TRBD1. CDR3 length equals 13 residues. V shed 7 bases, J shed 1 base, and the junction held 4 bases outside the gene matches. Germline CDR1 and CDR2: GTSNPN and SVGIG (reference sequence). The CDR3 nucleotides are TGTGCCTTGGACAGGGGATTTAACTATGGCTACACCTTC. Translating it yields CALDRGFNYGYTF.

Turning to this clone: Other DNA sequences from this sample encode an identical CDR3 as well. V usage is TRBV27 and J usage is TRBJ2-1, with 8 bases lining up with TRBD1. The trim removed 3 bases at V and 2 bases at J, leaving 6 bases unmatched. The germline V gene has CDR1 MNHEY and CDR2 SMNVEV (reference sequence). The CDR3 runs 16 residues. CDR3 sequence: CASSFAGQGPYNEQFF. DNA of the CDR3: TGTGCCAGCAGTTTCGCCGGACAGGGTCCCTACAATGAGCAGTTCTTC.

V and J are TRBV5-6 and TRBJ1-4, with a tentative D call TRBD1 (6 bases). V was cut by 4 bases and J by 6 bases, with 19 bases left in between. CDR3 length: 16 residues. The germline gives CDR1 SGHDT, CDR2 YYEEEE. CDR3 sequence (DNA): TGTGCCAGCAGCCCCTGGAGACAGGTGTCTGATGAAAAACTGTTTTTT. It is translated as CASSPWRQVSDEKLFF.

This rearrangement joins TRBV5-4 to TRBJ1-2; D gene unclear. Germline CDR1 and CDR2: SGHNT and YYREEE (reference sequence). V lost 4 bases to trimming and J lost 0 bases, with 13 bases between them. The CDR3 is 15 amino acids. In nucleotides, the CDR3 is TGTGCCAGCAGCCCGACATCTCGAGCTAACTATGGCTACACCTTC. Translating gives CASSPTSRANYGYTF.

The chain couples TRBV7-9 to TRBJ2-1; 10 nucleotides agree with TRBD1. The CDR3 runs 15 residues. V lost 4 bases, J lost 9 bases, and 9 bases stayed unmatched. CDR1 SEHNR and CDR2 FQNEAQ come from the germline V gene (reference sequence). The CDR3 region has the DNA TGTGCCAGCAGCTCAGGACAGGGGGGAATGGGTGAGCAGTTCTTC. Residues: CASSSGQGGMGEQFF.

The chain couples TRBV6-5 to TRBJ2-7; 9 positions match TRBD2. The CDR3 runs to 15 residues. The germline CDR1 and CDR2 sequences are MNHEY and SVGAGI. Trimming removed 5 bases from V and 0 bases from J; junction bases left unmatched: 5. CDR3 sequence reads: CASSLAGPLSYEQYF. The CDR3 DNA is TGTGCCAGCAGTCTAGCGGGGCCCCTCTCCTACGAGCAGTACTTC.

This clone was recorded only once. CDR3 amino acids: CASSPQTGTGETQYF. Written as DNA, the CDR3 is TGTGCCAGCAGTCCGCAGACAGGGACGGGGGAGACCCAGTACTTC. V usage is TRBV28 and J usage is TRBJ2-5, with 7 bases matching TRBD1. The CDR3 sequence is 15 residues long. In germline, CDR1 is MDHEN, CDR2 SYDVKM. V dropped 5 bases and J dropped 5; count of bases not matched to a gene: 11.